The present entry profiles one T cell receptor beta chain with its context. V was clipped by 1 base and J by 6 bases, with 16 bases between them. The CDR3 covers 16 residues. Germline V gene sequence: CDR1 LNHDA, CDR2 SQIVND (reference sequence). Repertoires were generated with immunoSEQ multiplex PCR, while TCRdb's copy carries only in-frame clones and drops some. Of around 320,000 clones in the sample, approximately 88% were seen once. The data are from a study of blood T cell repertoires in COVID-19. Study summary: The United States, Italy and Spain supplied acute and convalescent COVID-19 samples. PBMCs, B-cell-depleted T cells, or T cells were the source of the cDNA or gDNA that made up the material.

J is TRBJ1-5 and V is TRBV19, with TRBD1 as a possible D gene (5 bases). The clonotype originates from a woman in her 30s who had recovered from COVID-19. The sample was peripheral blood. CDR3 loop: CASSIGRGQRRQPQHF. CDR3 in DNA: TGTGCCAGTAGTATAGGTAGAGGACAACGGCGTCAGCCCCAGCATTTT.